This T cell receptor beta chain was obtained from a study of tissue T cells after allogeneic stem cell transplantation (dated by TCRdb to between 2021 and 2024). Background on the whole study: Using research autopsies of patients with and without GVHD, plus mouse models of GVHD, the study profiled TCR beta repertoires across many tissues. The human arm was conducted as a prospective observational study, and neither blinding nor randomization was performed. Findings and caveats that apply to the study as a whole: In both patients and mice, T cells from blood and spleen covered only a limited part of the TCR repertoire found in tissues. Within patients, how anatomically similar tissues were was a major factor shaping TCR repertoire composition, regardless of disease or transplant status. The study did not determine which tissue TCRs were alloreactive or antigen-specific, and some clones might have been persisting host cells. Not many T cell clones showed up in more than one patient, yet clustering based on motifs uncovered repertoire signatures that were shared across patients in a tissue-specific way. A small and clinically heterogeneous patient cohort was studied, and sampling depth was acknowledged as a limitation.

Germline trimming: 4 bases from V, 4 bases from J; junction bases outside gene matches: 2. The germline V gene (reference sequence) gives CDR1 as LGHDT and CDR2 as YNNKQL. There are 14 amino acids in the CDR3, from cysteine to phenylalanine inclusive. The CDR3 was read in part: 39 bases, with the frame set at base 1. For this clone: Which antigen it targets is not known. Gene labels and germline sequences for this entry follow the mouse. The read falls 1 residue short of the CDR3 end, and the missing part is taken from the germline J gene.

This specimen's time point label, per the study, means: mouse harvest day 14 after allogeneic transplant. Each mouse graft consisted of 10^7 T-cell-depleted bone marrow cells plus 10^6 splenic CD5+ T cells and was given by tail vein injection. GVHD in mice was modeled with a major MHC-mismatch B6 (H2b) into BALB/c (H2d) model, and tissues were profiled at day 7 or 14. On day 7 or 14 post-transplant, mouse tissues and retro-orbital blood were harvested with separate sterile tools for each animal, and livers were flushed beforehand. Before genomic DNA isolation with the DNeasy Blood & Tissue Kit, mouse tissues were minced using razor blades in buffered saline. Library prep was done by the immunoSEQ multiplex PCR assay. Adaptive Biotechnologies performed the TCRbeta CDR3 sequencing at survey depth and reported CDR3 sequences, V/J genes, productive frequency and template counts. Amplification of TCR beta CDR3 regions started from genomic DNA instead of RNA. The authors processed their data as follows. Jensen-Shannon divergence was used to quantify pairwise repertoire overlap between tissues, with a value of 1 meaning complete divergence and a value of 0 meaning identical repertoires. Tissues were clustered by single-linkage agglomerative hierarchical clustering of pairwise JSD values and displayed as dendrograms. GLIPH2 was run on all patient samples with simulation_depth 1000, kmer_min_depth 3, cdr3_length_cutoff 8, keeping groups with more than two unique CDR3s. A standardized tissue-overlap score was calculated by extrapolating Jaccard GLIPH-group overlap across patients to a standard repertoire size of 1000 clones. Associations of diversity with clinical or experimental variables used linear mixed-effect models with tissue fixed effects and individual random effects. Imported from immuneACCESS, the table was reduced by TCRdb to in-frame sequences with V and J called. These copies leave out some clones; in studies compared against another copy, an unresolved V gene accounts for under half, and the cause of the remainder is not known. V and J calls and clone size are copied from that table; D and trimming were computed from the DNA. For this sample the table gives 2,000 to 2,500 clones, of which 46% were detected only once. Jointly, the top ten make up about 23% of the sample.

The receptor was isolated from a female BALB/c mouse given C57BL/6 T cells with graft-versus-host disease after an allogeneic hematopoietic cell transplant. The sample comprised gut tissue. The chain is assembled from TRBV4 and TRBJ2-2; TRBD1 lines up with 8 middle nucleotides. CDR3 DNA, as far as it was read: TGTGCCAGCAGCTTGACAGGGGCCACCGGGCAGCTCTAC. Its protein is CASSLTGATGQLY. The full CDR3 reads CASSLTGATGQLYF.